This T cell receptor beta chain was captured in a study of neurological immune-mediated disorders. Study outcomes and limitations: HTLV-1-associated myelopathy displayed the greatest TCR clonal expansion, and multiple sclerosis exhibited the smallest, lower than that of healthy controls.

Trimming removed 0 bases from V and 2 bases from J; junction bases left unmatched: 2. Per germline, CDR1 LNHNV and CDR2 YYDKDF (reference sequence). The CDR3 runs 16 residues. This clonotype has at least ten counts. As yet, its antigen is unknown. Every sequencing run produced over 170 million TCR-beta sequences, and the sequences from any one run covered 15-18 subjects. TCRdb called the 5' RACE reads again in MiXCR, with one record for every CDR3 protein. The profile shows roughly 40,000 distinct CDR3 sequences, 2.5% of them singletons. The sample comprised PBMCs. The chain is built from TRBV15 and TRBJ2-2; 8 bases line up with TRBD2. The clonotype originates from a man between 45 and 60 years old with multiple sclerosis. CDR3 loop: CATSRELAANTGELFF. In DNA, the CDR3 is TGTGCCACCAGCAGAGAACTAGCGGCCAACACCGGGGAGCTGTTTTTT.